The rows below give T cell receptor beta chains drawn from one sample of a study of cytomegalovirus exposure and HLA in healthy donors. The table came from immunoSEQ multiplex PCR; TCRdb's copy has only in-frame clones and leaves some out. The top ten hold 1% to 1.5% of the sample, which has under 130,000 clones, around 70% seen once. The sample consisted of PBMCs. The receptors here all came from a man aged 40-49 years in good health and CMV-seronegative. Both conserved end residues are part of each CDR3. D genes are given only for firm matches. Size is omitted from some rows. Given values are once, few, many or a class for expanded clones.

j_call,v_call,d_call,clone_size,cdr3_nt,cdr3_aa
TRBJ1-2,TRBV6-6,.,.,TGTGCCAGCAGTGGGCCCGATAACTATGGCTACACCTTC,CASSGPDNYGYTF
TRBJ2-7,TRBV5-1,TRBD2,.,TGCGCCAGCAGCCGGACTAGCGGGGGGTCATACGAGCAGTACTTC,CASSRTSGGSYEQYF
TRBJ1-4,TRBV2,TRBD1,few,TGTGCCAGCAGTTCGACAGGGGAGGGTGAAAAACTGTTTTTT,CASSSTGEGEKLFF
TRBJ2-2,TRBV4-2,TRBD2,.,TGTGCCAGCAGCCAAGCTGGGACTAGCGGGAGGACCGGGGAGCTGTTTTTT,CASSQAGTSGRTGELFF
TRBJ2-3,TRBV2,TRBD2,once,TGTGCCGGGGGGAGCGGGAGGTCCGGGGATACGCAGTATTTT,CAGGSGRSGDTQYF
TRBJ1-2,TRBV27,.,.,TGTGCCAGCAGTCCGCGGGGGCACACGAATGGCTACACCTTC,CASSPRGHTNGYTF
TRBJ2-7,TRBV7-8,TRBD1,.,TGTGCCAGCAGCTTGCCGACAGGGGGTTCGTACGAGCAGTACTTC,CASSLPTGGSYEQYF
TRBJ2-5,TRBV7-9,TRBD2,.,TGTGCCAGCAGCCCGGGACTAGCGGGAGAATCCCAAGAGACCCAGTACTTC,CASSPGLAGESQETQYF
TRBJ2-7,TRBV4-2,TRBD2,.,TGTGCCAGCAGCCCTGGGACTAGCGACTACGAGCAGTACTTC,CASSPGTSDYEQYF
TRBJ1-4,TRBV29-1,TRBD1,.,TGCAGCGTTGAACGGCAGGGGGCGAGGGAAAAACTGTTTTTT,CSVERQGAREKLFF
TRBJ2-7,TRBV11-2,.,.,TGTGCCAGCAGCTTAGTGGGGACAGGGCTGGCGGGAGGGAGGTACGAGCAGTACTTC,CASSLVGTGLAGGRYEQYF
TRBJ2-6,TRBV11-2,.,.,TGTGCCAGCAGCACCAGGGACTCTGGGGCCAACGTCCTGACTTTC,CASSTRDSGANVLTF
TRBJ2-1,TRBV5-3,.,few,TGTGCCAGAAGCTTGGCGTGCGCCTCCTACAATGAGCAGTTCTTC,CARSLACASYNEQFF
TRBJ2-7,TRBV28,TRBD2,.,TGTGCCAGCAGTTTTGGGAGGGGTTCGCAGTACTTC,CASSFGRGSQYF
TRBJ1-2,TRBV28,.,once,TGTGCCAGCAGGCGACAGGAGATATCAATCTATGGCTACACCTTC,CASRRQEISIYGYTF
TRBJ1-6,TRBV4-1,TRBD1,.,TGCGCCAGCAGGGCCCCGGACAGGCTTAATTCACCCCTCCACTTT,CASRAPDRLNSPLHF
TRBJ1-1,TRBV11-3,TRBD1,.,TGTGCCAGCAGCTCGGGGGACAGCTACAACACTGAAGCTTTCTTT,CASSSGDSYNTEAFF
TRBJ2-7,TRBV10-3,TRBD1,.,TGTGCCATCAGTGCAACACAGGGGTTGCACGAGCAGTACTTC,CAISATQGLHEQYF
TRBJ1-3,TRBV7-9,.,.,TGTGCCAGCAGCCTCCGCTGGGGGCCTGGAAACACCATATATTTT,CASSLRWGPGNTIYF
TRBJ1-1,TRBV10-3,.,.,TGTGCCATCAGGGACGGACACCTGAACACTGAAGCTTTCTTT,CAIRDGHLNTEAFF
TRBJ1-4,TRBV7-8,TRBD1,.,TGTGCCAGCAGCTCCGGGACAGGATACGAAAAACTGTTTTTT,CASSSGTGYEKLFF
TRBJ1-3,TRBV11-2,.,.,TGTGCCAGCAGCTTTCAGGGGAGAAACACCATATATTTT,CASSFQGRNTIYF
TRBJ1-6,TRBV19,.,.,TGTGCCAGTAGTATGGGGGCCAATTCACCCCTCCACTTT,CASSMGANSPLHF
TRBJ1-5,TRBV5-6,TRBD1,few,TGTGCCAGCAGGGGGACAGGGGGCAATCAGCCCCAGCATTTT,CASRGTGGNQPQHF
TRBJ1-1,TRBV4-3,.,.,TGCGCCAGCAGCCAAGAACAGGGAAACACTGAAGCTTTCTTT,CASSQEQGNTEAFF
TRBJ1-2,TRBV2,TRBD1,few,TGTGCCAGCAGTGACCCCGGACAGGGGAGCTCCTATGGCTACACCTTC,CASSDPGQGSSYGYTF
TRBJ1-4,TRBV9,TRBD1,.,TGTGCCAGCAGCGTGACAGGGGAGGGTGAAAAACTGTTTTTT,CASSVTGEGEKLFF
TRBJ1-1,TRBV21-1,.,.,TGTGCCAGCAGCAGAAAACGTGCCAGGAAGGACACAAACACTGAAGCTTTCTTT,CASSRKRARKDTNTEAFF
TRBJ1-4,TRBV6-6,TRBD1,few,TGTGCCAGCAGTTACGGGGGGACAGGGGGAAATGAAAAACTGTTTTTT,CASSYGGTGGNEKLFF
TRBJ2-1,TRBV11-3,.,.,TGTGCCAGCAGCCCTAGGTCGACCTCCTACAATGAGCAGTTCTTC,CASSPRSTSYNEQFF
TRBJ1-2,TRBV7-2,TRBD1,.,TGTGCCAGCAGTCGCGACAGGGGGCATCAGGGCTACACCTTC,CASSRDRGHQGYTF
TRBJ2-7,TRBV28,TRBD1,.,TGTGCCAGCACCGGGACAGGCGGTTACGAGCAGTACTTC,CASTGTGGYEQYF
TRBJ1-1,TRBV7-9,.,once,TGTGCCAGCAGCTTATCCATCGGGGGGGGAGTGAACACTGAAGCTTTCTTT,CASSLSIGGGVNTEAFF
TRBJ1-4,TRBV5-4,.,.,TGTGCCAGCAGCCTCCGGGGGGAAGGAGAAAAACTGTTTTTT,CASSLRGEGEKLFF
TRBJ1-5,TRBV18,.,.,TGTGCCAGCTCTCCTAATAGCAATCAGCCCCAGCATTTT,CASSPNSNQPQHF
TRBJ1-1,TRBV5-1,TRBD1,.,TGCGCCAGCAGATGGACAGGGGGCATGAACACTGAAGCTTTCTTT,CASRWTGGMNTEAFF
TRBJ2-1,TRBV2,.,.,TGTGCCAGCAGCTTAAGCGTGTATGAGCAGTTCTTC,CASSLSVYEQFF
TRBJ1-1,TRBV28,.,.,TGTGCCAGCAGTTTGTTTAGCCCAGGAGGCACTGAAGCTTTCTTT,CASSLFSPGGTEAFF
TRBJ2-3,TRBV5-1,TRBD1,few,TGCGCCAGCAGCCCCGGACAGGGGGAGGCAGATACGCAGTATTTT,CASSPGQGEADTQYF
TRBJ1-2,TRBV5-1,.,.,TGCGCCAGCAGCTTGGAGGTGACGGGAGGCTACACCTTC,CASSLEVTGGYTF
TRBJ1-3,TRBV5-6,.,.,TGTGCCAGCAGCTCCCAGCTTGGTCCTACAGGGTACTCTGGAAACACCATATATTTT,CASSSQLGPTGYSGNTIYF
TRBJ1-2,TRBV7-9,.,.,TGTGCCAGCAGCTTAGAGGCAGGTGGCTACACCTTC,CASSLEAGGYTF
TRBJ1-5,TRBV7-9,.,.,TGTGCCAGCAGCTTAGATGGAGAGACTCAGCATTTT,CASSLDGETQHF
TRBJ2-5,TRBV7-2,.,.,TGTGCCAGCAGCCGACCGACTGAAGAGACCCAGTACTTC,CASSRPTEETQYF
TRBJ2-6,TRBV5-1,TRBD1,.,TGCGCCAGCAGCCCACCGGGACAGGGTTTCGGTGGGGCCAACGTCCTGACTTTC,CASSPPGQGFGGANVLTF
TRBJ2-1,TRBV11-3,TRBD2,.,TGTGCCAGCAGCGATTTAGCGGGATCCCTACATGAGCAGTTCTTC,CASSDLAGSLHEQFF